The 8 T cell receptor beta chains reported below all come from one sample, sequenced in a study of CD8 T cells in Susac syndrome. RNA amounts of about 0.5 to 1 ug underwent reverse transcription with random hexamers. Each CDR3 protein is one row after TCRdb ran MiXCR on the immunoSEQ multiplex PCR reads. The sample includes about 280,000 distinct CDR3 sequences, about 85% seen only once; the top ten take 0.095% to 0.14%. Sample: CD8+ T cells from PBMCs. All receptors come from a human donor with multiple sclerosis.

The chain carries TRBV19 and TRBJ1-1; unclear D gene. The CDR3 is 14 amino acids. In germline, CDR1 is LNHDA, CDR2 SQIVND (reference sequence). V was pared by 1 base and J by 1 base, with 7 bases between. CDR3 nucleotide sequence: TGTGCCAGTAGTATAGCTGAATGGAACACTGAAGCTTTCTTT. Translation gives CASSIAEWNTEAFF.

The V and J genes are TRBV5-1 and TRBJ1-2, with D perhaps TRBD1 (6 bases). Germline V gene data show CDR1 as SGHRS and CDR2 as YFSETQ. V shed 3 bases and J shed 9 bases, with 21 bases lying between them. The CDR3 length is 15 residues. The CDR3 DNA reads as TGCGCCAGCAGCTGGGGTATTGGACAGTCGTTAAGCTACACCTTC. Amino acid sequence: CASSWGIGQSLSYTF.

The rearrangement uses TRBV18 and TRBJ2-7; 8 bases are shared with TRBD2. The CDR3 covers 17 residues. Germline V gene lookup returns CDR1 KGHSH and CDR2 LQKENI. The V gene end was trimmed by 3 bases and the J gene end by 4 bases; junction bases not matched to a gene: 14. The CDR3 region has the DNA TGTGCCAGCTCACCTCGTGGTAGCGGGACCGCTCGGTACGAGCAGTACTTC. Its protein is CASSPRGSGTARYEQYF.

The CDR3 DNA reads as TGTGCCAGTAGTCCACGGGGGGGGACGACGACTGAAGCTTTCTTT. Amino acid sequence: CASSPRGGTTTEAFF. The genes are TRBV19 and TRBJ1-1; the D gene is possibly TRBD1 (5 bases). CDR1 and CDR2 from the germline V gene are LNHDA and SQIVND (reference sequence). With 5 bases removed from V and 5 bases from J, the gap between germline ends came to 18 bases. CDR3 length: 15 amino acids.

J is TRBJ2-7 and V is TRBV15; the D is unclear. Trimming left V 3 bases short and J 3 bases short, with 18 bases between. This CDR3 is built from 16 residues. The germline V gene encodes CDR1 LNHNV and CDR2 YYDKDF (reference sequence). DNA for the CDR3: TGTGCCACCAGCAGTGATCCTCGGGCCGAGGACTACGAGCAGTACTTC. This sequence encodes CATSSDPRAEDYEQYF.

This CDR3 is CSASPPTGLSNSPLHF. DNA of the CDR3: TGCAGTGCTAGCCCACCTACAGGGTTATCTAATTCACCCCTCCACTTT. The chain recombines TRBV20-1 with TRBJ1-6; possibly TRBD1 for D (6 bases). This CDR3 comprises 16 residues. Germline CDR1 reads DFQATT; CDR2 reads SNEGSKA (reference sequence). Trimming took off 3 bases at V and 6 bases at J, with 18 bases between the two ends.

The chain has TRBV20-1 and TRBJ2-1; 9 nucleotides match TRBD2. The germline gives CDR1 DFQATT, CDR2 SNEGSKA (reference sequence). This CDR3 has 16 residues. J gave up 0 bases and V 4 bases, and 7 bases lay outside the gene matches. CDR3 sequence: CSAIPSGVRSYNEQFF. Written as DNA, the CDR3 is TGCAGTGCTATACCTAGCGGGGTCCGCTCCTACAATGAGCAGTTCTTC.

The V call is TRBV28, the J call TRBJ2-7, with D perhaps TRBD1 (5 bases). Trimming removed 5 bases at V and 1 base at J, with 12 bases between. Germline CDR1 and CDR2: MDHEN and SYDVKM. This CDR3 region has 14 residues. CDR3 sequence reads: CASSHPTVSYEQYF. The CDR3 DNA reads TGTGCCAGCAGTCACCCGACAGTGTCCTACGAGCAGTACTTC.